A single sample is the source of the 17 T cell receptor beta chains below, sequenced in a study of blood T cell repertoires in COVID-19. Clones were read by immunoSEQ multiplex PCR, and TCRdb kept only the in-frame ones, dropping some. This sample has roughly 52,000 clones, with 75% to 85% found just once. The specimen was peripheral blood. All receptors derive from a human donor in a cohort sampled during active COVID-19.

The chain couples TRBV5-4 to TRBJ2-5, with 7 bases matching TRBD2. Germline V lookup: CDR1 SGHNT, CDR2 YYREEE (reference sequence). The CDR3 runs to 16 residues. V trimming: 4 bases; J trimming: 5 bases; junction bases outside the gene matches: 14. The CDR3 DNA reads as TGTGCCAGCAGCCCCCGACTGGCGGGAGTGGGGGAGACCCAGTACTTC. It yields the protein CASSPRLAGVGETQYF.

The chain uses TRBV14 and TRBJ2-3, with 7 bases lining up with TRBD2. Germline loops: CDR1 SGHDN, CDR2 FVKESK. The junction had 4 bases not matched to a gene; V was cut back by 0 bases and J by 4 bases. This CDR3 is built from 15 residues. CDR3 in DNA: TGTGCCAGCAGCCAAGAAGTGGGAGGGGCAGATACGCAGTATTTT. Encoded protein: CASSQEVGGADTQYF.

V is TRBV20-1 and J is TRBJ2-2; 7 nucleotides agree with TRBD1. There are 15 residues in the CDR3. V shed 3 bases, J shed 2 bases, and the junction held 6 bases outside the gene matches. Per the germline V gene, CDR1 is DFQATT and CDR2 is SNEGSKA (reference sequence). The CDR3 DNA reads as TGCAGTGCTAGTAGACAGGGCCTAAACACCGGGGAGCTGTTTTTT. This gives the protein CSASRQGLNTGELFF.

The rearrangement uses TRBV6-1 and TRBJ2-7; 10 bases are a match to TRBD1. CDR3 length equals 15 residues. V lost 3 bases to trimming and J lost 5 bases; unmatched junction nucleotides: 7. The germline gives CDR1 MNHNS, CDR2 SASEGT. Here the CDR3 reads CASSETRQGAHEQYF. CDR3 bases: TGTGCCAGCAGTGAGACTAGACAGGGGGCCCACGAGCAGTACTTC.

The chain couples TRBV29-1 to TRBJ1-1; D perhaps matches TRBD1 (5 bases). The CDR3 contains 12 residues. Trimming took 6 bases from V and 3 from J, leaving 11 bases between them. Per germline, CDR1 SQVTM and CDR2 ANQGSEA. The DNA of the CDR3 is TGCAGCGTCAACAGGAAACACACTGAAGCTTTCTTT. As protein: CSVNRKHTEAFF. Filled out from reference TRBV29-1 and TRBJ1-1, the complete variable domain reads SAVISQKPSRDICQRGTSLTIQCQVDSQVTMMFWYRQQPGQSLTLIATANQGSEATYESGFVIDKFPISRPNLTFSTLTVSNMSPEDSSIYLCSVNRKHTEAFFGQGTRLTVV.

The genes are TRBV30 and TRBJ1-5; a possible D gene is TRBD1 (6 bases). Per the germline V gene, CDR1 is GTSNPN and CDR2 is SVGIG (reference sequence). The CDR3 is 14 residues long. Trimming took 1 base from V and 12 from J, leaving 19 bases between them. The CDR3 protein is CAWSATRGGPIQHF. The CDR3 nucleotides read TGTGCCTGGAGTGCCACCCGAGGGGGACCGATCCAGCATTTT.

The chain uses TRBV3-1 (or the pseudogene TRBV3-2) and TRBJ2-5; a weak D match, TRBD2 (6 bases). Germline values: CDR1 LGHDT, CDR2 YNNKEL (reference sequence). Trimming pared 4 bases from V and 2 bases from J, leaving 8 bases between. The CDR3 sequence is 13 residues long. The DNA of the CDR3 is TGTGCCAGCAGCCCGGGACTGCAAGAGACCCAGTACTTC. Its protein is CASSPGLQETQYF.

This clone was seen only a few times. V usage is TRBV5-3 and J usage is TRBJ2-1, with 10 nucleotides matching TRBD2. TRBV5-3 is designated an ORF whose function remains uncertain. The CDR3 is 19 residues long. The ends lost 1 base at V and 4 bases at J; junction bases unmatched: 14. The CDR3 region has the DNA TGTGCCAGAAGCTTGTGGTCTAGCGGGAGATATTACCCATACAATGAGCAGTTCTTC. The encoded protein is CARSLWSSGRYYPYNEQFF.

This chain joins TRBV6-2 or TRBV6-3 and TRBJ2-1, with D unclear. The germline V gene has CDR1 MNHEY and CDR2 SVGEGT. The CDR3 totals 14 residues. The ends were cut back, 4 bases at V and 4 bases at J, with 11 bases in the middle. In nucleotides, the CDR3 is TGTGCCAGCAGTTCCTCCACTTCTTACAATGAGCAGTTCTTC. This sequence encodes CASSSSTSYNEQFF.

CDR3 nucleotide sequence: TGTGCCAGCAGCTTACAAGGGGTTCTGCTAGCGGGATCTAATGAGCAGTTCTTC. It yields the protein CASSLQGVLLAGSNEQFF. The rearrangement links TRBV7-2 to TRBJ2-1; 9 bases line up with TRBD2. The ends lost 2 bases at V and 7 bases at J; junction bases unmatched: 15. CDR1 and CDR2 (germline): SGHTA, FQGNSA. The CDR3 has 18 amino acids.

The rearrangement links TRBV11-2 to TRBJ2-1, with D perhaps TRBD2 (5 bases). The CDR3 is made up of 17 amino acids. V was trimmed by 1 base and J by 3 bases, leaving 16 bases between them. Germline V gene sequence: CDR1 SGHAT, CDR2 FQNNGV. Here the CDR3 reads CASSLGTSGTFYNEQFF. CDR3 bases: TGTGCCAGCAGCTTAGGAACCAGCGGAACCTTCTACAATGAGCAGTTCTTC. The full variable domain, with the rest looked up from reference TRBV11-2 and TRBJ2-1, is EAGVAQSPRYKIIEKRQSVAFWCNPISGHATLYWYQQILGQGPKLLIQFQNNGVVDDSQLPKDRFSAERLKGVDSTLKIQPAKLEDSAVYLCASSLGTSGTFYNEQFFGPGTRLTVL.

This clone was counted a single time. This sequence joins TRBV10-3 and TRBJ1-1; 7 bases map to TRBD1. The germline V gene encodes CDR1 ENHRY and CDR2 SYGVKD. Unmatched junction bases numbered 4, after V lost 5 bases and J lost 1 base. The CDR3 has 14 residues. CDR3 in amino acids: CAISKDRANTEAFF. For the CDR3, the DNA is TGTGCCATCAGTAAAGACAGGGCGAACACTGAAGCTTTCTTT.

This sequence joins TRBV30 and TRBJ2-5; 7 positions match TRBD1. This CDR3 is 14 amino acids long. The V gene's germline CDR1 is GTSNPN and CDR2 SVGIG (reference sequence). V lost 7 bases and J lost 4; bases outside the gene matches: 12. CDR3 sequence: CALTGDRVGETQYF. CDR3 nucleotide sequence: TGTGCCTTAACAGGGGATAGAGTCGGAGAGACCCAGTACTTC.

The V gene is TRBV7-2, the J gene TRBJ2-7; no reliable D call. Deletions cut 1 base from V and 2 bases from J, with 12 bases between. Per germline, CDR1 SGHTA and CDR2 FQGNSA. The CDR3 length is 15 residues. The DNA for the CDR3 is TGTGCCAGCAGCTTAGGGCAGTCCACCGCCTACGAGCAGTACTTC. Its protein product is CASSLGQSTAYEQYF.

The chain is built from TRBV6-2 or TRBV6-3 and TRBJ2-7, with TRBD1 matching 7 bases. The V gene end was trimmed by 6 bases and the J gene end by 1 base; junction bases not matched to a gene: 6. The CDR3 runs 14 residues. Per germline, CDR1 MNHEY and CDR2 SVGEGT. CDR3 amino acids: CASSRGDRSYEQYF. The CDR3 DNA follows: TGTGCCAGCAGCCGAGGGGACAGATCCTACGAGCAGTACTTC.

The J gene is TRBJ1-3, the V gene TRBV10-2, with D uncertain. Germline V lookup: CDR1 WSHSY, CDR2 SAAADI. Trimming took off 4 bases at V and 4 bases at J, with 8 bases between the two ends. The CDR3 covers 13 residues. This CDR3 is CASSAGYGNTIYF. DNA of the CDR3: TGCGCCAGCAGTGCGGGTTACGGAAACACCATATATTTT.

The genes are TRBV7-9 and TRBJ1-5; TRBD1 aligns across 10 bases. Germline CDR1 SEHNR, CDR2 FQNEAQ (reference sequence). V shed 5 bases and J 1 base; nucleotides not matched to a gene: 5. There are 16 residues in the CDR3. In DNA form, the CDR3 reads TGTGCCAGCAGCACCGGACAGGGGGGGAGCAATCAGCCCCAGCATTTT. Translating it yields CASSTGQGGSNQPQHF. The full variable domain, its missing parts supplied by reference TRBV7-9 and TRBJ1-5, is DTGVSQNPRHKITKRGQNVTFRCDPISEHNRLYWYRQTLGQGPEFLTYFQNEAQLEKSRLLSDRFSAERPKGSFSTLEIQRTEQGDSAMYLCASSTGQGGSNQPQHFGDGTRLSIL.